The present TCR beta chain was sequenced within a study of shared clonotypes between healthy human individuals (dated by TCRdb to the early 2020s). Broadly, across the study: A couple of women and a few men aged 18 to 49 years were included in the cohort. To increase sequencing depth and limit assay-specific biases, TCR repertoire library preparation and sequencing were carried out by different laboratories using diverse techniques. Each donor's leukapheresis produced roughly between roughly 0.85 and 9.5 billion PBMCs. The study deeply sequenced blood TCR repertoires of five healthy adults to estimate repertoire size and the extent of clonotype sharing between individuals. Points the paper makes about the study in general: Because the study included a small number of donors, the genetic and exposure-history diversity represented was limited. Pairwise subsampling indicated that sequencing depth was expected to affect the degree of clonotype sharing among donors. Sampling was restricted to blood, and TCR repertoires in tissue are likely to differ from TCR repertoires in blood.

Donors were healthy HIV-negative adults with no recently reported acute infections or vaccinations. Only Caucasian adults living in Nashville, Tennessee, USA were represented among the donors. For unsorted samples, tens of millions of PBMCs were counted, and genomic DNA was extracted using the QIAamp DNA Blood Mini kit. After blood collection by leukapheresis, PBMCs were isolated using Ficoll-Histopaque density gradient centrifugation and then cryopreserved in the vapor phase of liquid nitrogen. Using the deep immunoSEQ assay, TCR CDR3 regions were amplified from genomic DNA by multiplex PCR. Extracted genomic DNA from each cell subset was spread evenly across all wells of several immunoSEQ 96-well plates, with each plate serving as a replicate. Each replicate PCR for unsorted PBMC received roughly 300 ng genomic DNA, equal to approximately 30,000 T cell genomes. Unsorted PBMC genomic DNA was sequenced across ten immunoSEQ deep assay plates. The purified libraries were quantified using a Qubit 3.0 fluorometer, sized with a Bioanalyzer 2100, and then quantified again using the KAPA Library Quantification kit. Every immunoSEQ 96-well plate was sequenced on a separate single-read 150-cycle Illumina NextSeq 550 flow cell. Regarding the original processing steps: Because only junctional sequences without quality scores were contained in the immunoSEQ output, filtering matching that applied to full-length reads could not be performed. Sequences were annotated with PyIR, a Python wrapper for IgBLAST v1.9, using IMGT germline references to assign V/J genes and CDR3. Any read was removed if the V/J assignment was weak (E-value above 1e-6), the CDR3 was missing, or the read contained stop codons, out-of-frame junctions, or ambiguous translated residues. V3J clonotypes were defined as sequences sharing the same inferred V gene, J gene, and CDR3 amino acid sequence. The percentage overlap between two repertoires was calculated by dividing the number of shared unique clonotypes by the size of the smaller repertoire. RTK rarefaction, the Chao1 estimator, and Recon v2.1 estimates of unobserved clonotypes were used to assess repertoire richness. The clones in this table, taken by TCRdb from immuneACCESS, are in-frame only. Not every clone is retained; where verified, under half of the shortfall comes from an unresolved V gene, and the cause of the rest is unknown. V, J and clone size are those of that table, while D and trimming were read from the DNA. The sample has 450,000 to 650,000 clones on record, around 78% of them singletons. About 12% of the sample is held by the ten biggest clonotypes.

For this clone: Its antigen target is currently unknown. Per-nucleotide qualities are absent, and no much larger clonotype sits a single base away.

The germline V gene gives CDR1 as SGHTA and CDR2 as FQGNSA. From the cysteine up to the phenylalanine, the CDR3 has a length of 15 residues. The kept DNA is CDR3 alone, 45 bases in frame from the first base. Trimming at the junction amounts to 5 bases on V and 4 bases on J, and the germline ends lie 16 bases apart. The rearrangement combines TRBV7-2 with TRBJ2-3, with a weak D call of TRBD2 (7 bases match). The origin of this receptor is a woman aged 40 to 49 in good health. Some clones in this sample may be carry-over from other donors' samples. Input material: PBMCs. At the DNA level, the sequence is TGTGCCAGCAGCCTCCTGTGGGGGGGCTCAGATACGCAGTATTTT. This is translated as CASSLLWGGSDTQYF.